The TCR beta chain described here comes from a study of blood T cell repertoires in COVID-19. As processed by the authors: Nucleated cell number was recorded as an estimate derived from reference gene primer amplification. This table comes from immunoSEQ multiplex PCR, and its TCRdb copy is limited to in-frame clones, with some not included. The V and J calls and clone size come from that table; D and trimming were worked out from the DNA. The sample holds 250,000 or so clones, roughly 89% seen once. The sequenced material came from peripheral blood. The clonotype originates from a woman aged 60-75 years with COVID-19, enrolled during active disease.

The CDR3 nucleotides are TGCGCCAGCAGCTTGGCTACAGGGGGAGAGACCCAGTACTTC. Encoded protein: CASSLATGGETQYF. This chain uses TRBV5-1 with TRBJ2-5; TRBD1 aligns across 8 bases. CDR1 and CDR2 from the germline V gene are SGHRS and YFSETQ. The CDR3 runs to 14 residues. Germline trimming cut 0 bases from V and 4 bases from J; bases unmatched to any gene: 2.